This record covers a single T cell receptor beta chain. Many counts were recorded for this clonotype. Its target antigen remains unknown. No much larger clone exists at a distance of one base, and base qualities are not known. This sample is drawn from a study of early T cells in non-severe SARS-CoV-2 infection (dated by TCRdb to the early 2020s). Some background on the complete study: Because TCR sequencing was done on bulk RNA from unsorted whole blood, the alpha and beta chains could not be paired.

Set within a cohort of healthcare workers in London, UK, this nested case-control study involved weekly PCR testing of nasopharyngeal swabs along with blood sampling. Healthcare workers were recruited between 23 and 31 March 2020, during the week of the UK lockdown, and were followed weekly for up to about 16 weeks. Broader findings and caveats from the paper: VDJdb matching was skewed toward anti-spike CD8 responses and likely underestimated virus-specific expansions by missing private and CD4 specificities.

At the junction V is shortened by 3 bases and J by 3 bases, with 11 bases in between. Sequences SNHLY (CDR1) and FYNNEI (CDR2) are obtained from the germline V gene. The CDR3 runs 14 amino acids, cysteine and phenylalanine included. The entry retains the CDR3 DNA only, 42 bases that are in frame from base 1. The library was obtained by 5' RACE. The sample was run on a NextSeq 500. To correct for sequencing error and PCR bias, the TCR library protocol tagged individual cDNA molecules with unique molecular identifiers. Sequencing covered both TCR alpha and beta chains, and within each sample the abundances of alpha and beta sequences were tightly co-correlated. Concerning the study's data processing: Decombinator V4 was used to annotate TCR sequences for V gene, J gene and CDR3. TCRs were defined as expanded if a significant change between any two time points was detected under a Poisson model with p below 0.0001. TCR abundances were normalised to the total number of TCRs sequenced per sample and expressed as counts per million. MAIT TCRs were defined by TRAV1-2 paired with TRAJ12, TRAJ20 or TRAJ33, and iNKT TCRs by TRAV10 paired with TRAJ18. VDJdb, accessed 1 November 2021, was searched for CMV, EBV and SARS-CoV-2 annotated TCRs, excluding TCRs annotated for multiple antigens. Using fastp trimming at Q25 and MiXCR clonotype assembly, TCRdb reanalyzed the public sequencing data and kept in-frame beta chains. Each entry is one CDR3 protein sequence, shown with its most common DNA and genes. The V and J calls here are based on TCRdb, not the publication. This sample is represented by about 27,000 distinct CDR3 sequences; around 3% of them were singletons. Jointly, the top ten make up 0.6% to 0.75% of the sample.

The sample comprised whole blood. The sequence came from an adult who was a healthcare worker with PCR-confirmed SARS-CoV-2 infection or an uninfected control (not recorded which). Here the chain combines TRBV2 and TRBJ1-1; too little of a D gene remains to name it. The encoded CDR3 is CASSEGPGYTEAFF. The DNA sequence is TGTGCCAGCAGTGAGGGCCCCGGGTACACTGAAGCTTTCTTT. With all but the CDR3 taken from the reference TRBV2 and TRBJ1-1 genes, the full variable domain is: EPEVTQTPSHQVTQMGQEVILRCVPISNHLYFYWYRQILGQKVEFLVSFYNNEISEKSEIFDDQFSVERPDGSNFTLKIRSTKLEDSAMYFCASSEGPGYTEAFFGQGTRLTVV.